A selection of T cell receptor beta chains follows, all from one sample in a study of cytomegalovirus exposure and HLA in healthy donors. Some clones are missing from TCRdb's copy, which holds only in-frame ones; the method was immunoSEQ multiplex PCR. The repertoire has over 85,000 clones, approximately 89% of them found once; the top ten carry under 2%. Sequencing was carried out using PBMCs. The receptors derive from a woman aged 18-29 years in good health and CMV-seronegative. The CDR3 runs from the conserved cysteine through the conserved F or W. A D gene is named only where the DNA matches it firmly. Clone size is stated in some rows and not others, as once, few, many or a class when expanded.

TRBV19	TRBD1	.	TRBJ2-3	TGTGCCAGTAAAACAGGGGGTGGAGATACGCAGTATTTT	CASKTGGGDTQYF
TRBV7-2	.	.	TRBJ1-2	TGTGCCAGCAGCCCTTACAGGGCCCCTAACTATGGCTACACCTTC	CASSPYRAPNYGYTF
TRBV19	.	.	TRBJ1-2	TGTGCCAGTCTCGGTTTTGGGTACAGGGAGAGCTACACCTTC	CASLGFGYRESYTF
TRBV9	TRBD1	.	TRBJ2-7	TGTGCCAGCAGCGGACAGGGGGCGACCTACGAGCAGTACTTC	CASSGQGATYEQYF
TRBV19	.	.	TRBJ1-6	TGTGCCAGTAGTGTTTTCGGACAGTTCTCCTATAATTCACCCCTCCACTTT	CASSVFGQFSYNSPLHF
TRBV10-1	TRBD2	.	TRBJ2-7	TGCGCCAGCAGTGGAGACCCAACTAGCGGGATATCCTACGAGCAGTACTTC	CASSGDPTSGISYEQYF
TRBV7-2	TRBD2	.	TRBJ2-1	TGTGCCAGCAGCGTCACTAGCGGGGGGTCCCCAACCTACAATGAGCAGTTCTTC	CASSVTSGGSPTYNEQFF
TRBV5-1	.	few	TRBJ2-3	TGCGCCAGCAGCTTGAGGAGTGGCACAGATACGCAGTATTTT	CASSLRSGTDTQYF
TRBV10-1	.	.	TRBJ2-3	TGCGCCAGCAGTGAGGCAGGGCTATATTCAGATACGCAGTATTTT	CASSEAGLYSDTQYF
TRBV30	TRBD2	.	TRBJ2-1	TGTGCCTGGAGGCCCCGACTAGCGGTCTACAATGAGCAGTTCTTC	CAWRPRLAVYNEQFF
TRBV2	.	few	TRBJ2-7	TGTGCCAGCAGTGAAGCGCTTAGACAGAGAGTCTACGAGCAGTACTTC	CASSEALRQRVYEQYF
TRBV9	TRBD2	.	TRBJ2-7	TGTGCCAGCAGCGTAGGTAGCGGGGGATCTAACGAGCAGTACTTC	CASSVGSGGSNEQYF
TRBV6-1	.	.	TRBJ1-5	TGTGCCAGCAGTGAGTACAAAAATAGCAATCAGCCCCAGCATTTT	CASSEYKNSNQPQHF
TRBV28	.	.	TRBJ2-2	TGTGCCAGCAGTTCAAGGACATCTAACACCGGGGAGCTGTTTTTT	CASSSRTSNTGELFF
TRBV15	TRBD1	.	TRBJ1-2	TGTGCCACCAGCAGAGGAAGGGGACAGGGTAGGGTAGGCTACACCTTC	CATSRGRGQGRVGYTF
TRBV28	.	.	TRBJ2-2	TGTGCCAGCAGCCCGAGCGCCGGGGAGCTGTTTTTT	CASSPSAGELFF
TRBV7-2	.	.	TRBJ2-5	TGTGCCAGCACCACATCCTCAGGGTTACAAGAGACCCAGTACTTC	CASTTSSGLQETQYF
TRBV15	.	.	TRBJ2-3	TGTGCCACCAGCAGAGGAAACTGGGGCTTGGAAGATACGCAGTATTTT	CATSRGNWGLEDTQYF
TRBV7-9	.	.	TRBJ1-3	TGTGCCAGCAGCTTAAAGTCAGGGTTTAGCTCTGGAAACACCATATATTTT	CASSLKSGFSSGNTIYF
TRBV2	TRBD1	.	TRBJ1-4	TGTGCCAGCAGTGCGTGGGGACAGCTAGACGAAAAACTGTTTTTT	CASSAWGQLDEKLFF
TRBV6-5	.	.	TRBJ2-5	TGTGCCAGCTACCGCGGAGGGCACACGAAGACCCAGTACTTC	CASYRGGHTKTQYF
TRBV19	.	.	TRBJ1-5	TGTGCCAGTAGTATAAGAGTCGATAGCAATCAGCCCCAGCATTTT	CASSIRVDSNQPQHF
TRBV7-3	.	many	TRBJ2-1	TGTGCCAGCAGCATAGCGGTTAGCTCCTACAATGAGCAGTTCTTC	CASSIAVSSYNEQFF
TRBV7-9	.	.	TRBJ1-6	TGTGCCAGCAGCTTACGGGTATATAATTCACCCCTCCACTTT	CASSLRVYNSPLHF
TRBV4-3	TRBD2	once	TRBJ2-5	TGCGCCAGCAGCCAAGATGGACCAGGGACTACCGGGGAGACCCAGTACTTC	CASSQDGPGTTGETQYF
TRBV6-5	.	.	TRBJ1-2	TGTGCCAGCAGACTTACTGTATACTATGGCTACACCTTC	CASRLTVYYGYTF
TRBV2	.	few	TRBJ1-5	TGTGCCAGCAGTGACACACACAATCAGCCCCAGCATTTT	CASSDTHNQPQHF
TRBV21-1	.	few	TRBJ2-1	TGTGCCAGTACCCCGGGGCGGGAGATGAATGAGCAGTTCTTC	CASTPGREMNEQFF
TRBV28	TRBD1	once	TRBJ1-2	TGTGCCAGCCGAAGAGGAGACAGGGTAGGTTGGTCCTATGGCTACACCTTC	CASRRGDRVGWSYGYTF
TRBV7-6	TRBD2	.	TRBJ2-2	TGTGCCAGCAGCTTGACAGCGGGGGGAGGTTCCGGGGAGCTGTTTTTT	CASSLTAGGGSGELFF
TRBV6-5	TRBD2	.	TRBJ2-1	TGTGCCAGCCAACTAGCGGGAGGCCACAATGAGCAGTTCTTC	CASQLAGGHNEQFF
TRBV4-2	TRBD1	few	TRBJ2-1	TGTGCCAGCAGCCAAGAGACAGGGGGCGGTGAGCAGTTCTTC	CASSQETGGGEQFF
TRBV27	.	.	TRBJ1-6	TGTGCCAGCAGTTTCCGAAGGAGGGGACGGGATTTGAATTCACCCCTCCACTTT	CASSFRRRGRDLNSPLHF
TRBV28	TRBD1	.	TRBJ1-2	TGTGCCAGCAGTATAAGGACAGGGCGTACTAACTATGGCTACACCTTC	CASSIRTGRTNYGYTF
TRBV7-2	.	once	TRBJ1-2	TGTGCCAGCAGCGGAAGCGGCTATGGCTACACCTTC	CASSGSGYGYTF
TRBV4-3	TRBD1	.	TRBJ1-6	TGCGCCAGCAGCCAAGGGTATACAGGGGGTCCCTCCTATAATTCACCCCTCCACTTT	CASSQGYTGGPSYNSPLHF
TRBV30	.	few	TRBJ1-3	TGTGCCTCTTCAGTCCACTCTGGAAACACCATATATTTT	CASSVHSGNTIYF
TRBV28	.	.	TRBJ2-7	TGTGCCAGCAGTTTGGCCTCACAAATCTACGAGCAGTACTTC	CASSLASQIYEQYF
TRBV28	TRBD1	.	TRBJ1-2	TGTGCCAGCAGAAGGGACAGTACCGGTGGCTACACCTTC	CASRRDSTGGYTF
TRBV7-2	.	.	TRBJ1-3	TGTGCCAGCAGCTTAGGGTGGAGTTTCGATGGAAACACCATATATTTT	CASSLGWSFDGNTIYF
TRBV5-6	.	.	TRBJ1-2	TGTGCCAGCAGCTTGGCCGGGGAGAGGGCGGTCGGTGGCTACACCTTC	CASSLAGERAVGGYTF
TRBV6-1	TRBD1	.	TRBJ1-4	TGTGCCAGCATTTTCGGGACAGCAACTAATGAAAAACTGTTTTTT	CASIFGTATNEKLFF
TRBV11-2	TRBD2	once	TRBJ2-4	TGTGCCAGCAGCAATAGCGGGATAGCCAAAAACATTCAGTACTTC	CASSNSGIAKNIQYF
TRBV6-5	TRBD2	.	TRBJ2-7	TGTGCCAGCAGTTACTCGACTAGCGGAGAGCAGTACTTC	CASSYSTSGEQYF
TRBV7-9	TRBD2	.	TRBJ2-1	TGTGCGATCCATCGGAGCGCGGGAGTCAATGAGCAGTTCTTC	CAIHRSAGVNEQFF
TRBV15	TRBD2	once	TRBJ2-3	TGTGCCACCAGCAGAGTGGGGACTAGCGGGAGAAAGCAGTATTTT	CATSRVGTSGRKQYF
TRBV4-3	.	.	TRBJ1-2	TGCGCCAGCAGCCAAGCCGGGGGCTACACCTTC	CASSQAGGYTF
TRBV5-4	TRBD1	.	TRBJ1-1	TGTGCCAGCAGCTCGCAGGGGGCGAACACTGAAGCTTTCTTT	CASSSQGANTEAFF
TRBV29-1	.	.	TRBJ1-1	TGCAGCGTTACACAGTCGGTTACTGAAGCTTTCTTT	CSVTQSVTEAFF